The present T cell receptor beta chain was sequenced within a study of cytomegalovirus exposure and HLA in healthy donors. In the study overall: The use of the same platform for the roughly 130 validation repertoires and the approximately 690 first-cohort repertoires was reported by a later analysis.

Overall study results and limits: The tendency of first-cohort TCR clusters to co-occur in the 120 validation repertoires was identified by a subsequent analysis. Reported performance of the classifier showed diagnosis of cytomegalovirus status with high specificity and sensitivity. There were around 160 TCR beta chains listed as cytomegalovirus-associated.

Worth noting for this clone: Antigen unknown.

Trimming removed 3 bases at V and 4 bases at J, with 4 bases between. Germline V gene lookup returns CDR1 MGHRA and CDR2 YSYEKL. This CDR3 spans 11 amino acids. The data were produced by immunoSEQ multiplex PCR, yet TCRdb's version contains in-frame clones alone and is incomplete. The sample shows 150,000 to 180,000 clones, 70% to 90% of them seen only once. The chain joins TRBV4-1 to TRBJ2-7, with no clear D. The sequencing input was PBMCs. The sequence was obtained from a human donor in good health. CDR3 coding DNA: TGCGCCAGCAGCCATTATTACGAGCAGTACTTC. The encoded protein is CASSHYYEQYF.